The 10 T cell receptor beta chains given below trace back to one sample, sequenced in a study of blood T cell repertoires in COVID-19. The data were produced by immunoSEQ multiplex PCR, yet TCRdb's version contains in-frame clones alone and is incomplete. This repertoire shows 78,000 or so clones, 83% found once; its top ten account for roughly 6%. Sequences were obtained from peripheral blood. The source of these receptors is a woman between 55 and 75 years old with acute or convalescent COVID-19.

The V call is TRBV29-1, the J call TRBJ2-2; 8 positions match TRBD1. V lost 0 bases, J lost 5 bases, and 2 bases stayed unmatched. The CDR3 loop spans 14 amino acids. Germline CDR1 SQVTM, CDR2 ANQGSEA. The CDR3 DNA sequence: TGCAGCGTTGAAGAGGGACAGGCTACCGGGGAGCTGTTTTTT. Its translation: CSVEEGQATGELFF.

The rearrangement uses TRBV6-1 and TRBJ1-1; a possible D gene is TRBD1 (6 bases). Germline V gene sequence: CDR1 MNHNS, CDR2 SASEGT. V was clipped by 3 bases and J by 5 bases, with 13 bases between them. This CDR3 is built from 14 residues. CDR3: CASSDTLQGTEAFF. The DNA for the CDR3 is TGTGCCAGCAGTGATACACTACAGGGAACTGAAGCTTTCTTT.

This chain joins TRBV9 and TRBJ1-1, with D perhaps matching TRBD1 (5 bases). The V gene's germline CDR1 is SGDLS and CDR2 YYNGEE. This CDR3 region has 13 residues. Trimming shortened V by 4 bases and J by 4 bases, and 11 bases separated the two germline ends. In DNA form, the CDR3 reads TGTGCCAGCAGCTCGGAGGGGCGCACTGAAGCTTTCTTT. Translating gives CASSSEGRTEAFF.

This clone appeared once. The chain has TRBV24-1 and TRBJ1-1, with 9 bases that match TRBD1. Trimming at V came to 8 bases and at J to 5 bases, leaving 5 bases not matched to a gene. CDR1 is KGHDR, CDR2 SFDVKD, per germline. The CDR3 sequence is 13 residues long. The CDR3 nucleotides read TGTGCCACCAAGGACAGGGGAGCGACTGAAGCTTTCTTT. The encoded protein is CATKDRGATEAFF.

The genes are TRBV6-1 and TRBJ1-2, with 7 bases matching TRBD1. CDR1 MNHNS and CDR2 SASEGT come from the germline V gene. V lost 5 bases to trimming and J lost 2 bases; unmatched junction nucleotides: 8. This CDR3 spans 15 amino acids. This chain's CDR3 is CASSPGQPMNYGYTF. The CDR3 DNA reads as TGTGCCAGCAGTCCGGGACAGCCCATGAACTATGGCTACACCTTC.

The chain carries TRBV9 and TRBJ1-4; tentatively, D is TRBD1 (5 bases). The CDR3 spans 15 residues. V was shortened by 2 bases and J by 8 bases, with 16 bases between the two germline ends. CDR1 and CDR2 from the germline V gene are SGDLS and YYNGEE. CDR3 nucleotide sequence: TGTGCCAGCAGCGTCTCTCCAGGGCGTGACGAAAAACTGTTTTTT. Translated: CASSVSPGRDEKLFF.

In regard to this clone: Germline is not matched at one junction end, which may reflect a read error. This chain joins TRBV6-1 and TRBJ1-2; D perhaps matches TRBD1 (6 bases). The CDR3 spans 13 residues. Germline V gene sequence: CDR1 MNHNS, CDR2 SASEGT. DNA for the CDR3: TGTGCCAGCAGAGAAGGACAGCCCGCTGGCTACACCTTC. Translation gives CASREGQPAGYTF.

The rearrangement uses TRBV10-3 and TRBJ1-1, with a possible D match to TRBD1 (5 bases). Germline CDR1 and CDR2: ENHRY and SYGVKD. Trimming cost V 6 bases and J 1 base, with 12 bases left between them. The CDR3 extends over 14 amino acids. CDR3 sequence (DNA): TGTGCCATCAGAGGAGACAGTTGGAACACTGAAGCTTTCTTT. Its translation is CAIRGDSWNTEAFF.

The CDR3 DNA reads as TGTGCCAGCAGTGACCTAGGGGTATCCTATGGCTACACCTTC. It specifies CASSDLGVSYGYTF. The rearrangement uses TRBV6-1 and TRBJ1-2, with D possibly matching TRBD1 (5 bases). V lost 3 bases and J lost 4, with 12 bases in between. The CDR3 is 14 amino acids. CDR1 and CDR2 (germline): MNHNS, SASEGT.

The rearrangement uses TRBV18 and TRBJ2-7; TRBD1 agrees at 9 bases. V was clipped by 0 bases and J by 3 bases; unmatched bases: 6. From germline, CDR1 is KGHSH and CDR2 LQKENI. The CDR3 covers 16 residues. The CDR3 DNA reads TGTGCCAGCTCACCACCTACGGGACAGGGTAACTACGAGCAGTACTTC. Residues: CASSPPTGQGNYEQYF.